The entry below gives a single TCR delta chain sequence along with its context. This clone was observed a handful of times. Its target antigen remains unknown. Base quality data are lacking; no much larger clone is found one base away. RNA was isolated using the RNeasy mini kit, and reverse transcription was performed with Superscript III. CDR3 amplicons were produced by multiplex PCR using pooled V-gene forward primers and a constant-region reverse primer with Illumina adaptor overhangs. After gel purification, amplicons were indexed with Nextera index primers over about 8 extra PCR cycles and were then purified with AMPure XP beads. Sequencing of libraries was performed on an Illumina MiSeq using paired-end 250 bp reads, dual indexing and a roughly 22% PhiX spike-in. The paper's processing steps were these. FastQC was used to quality check the reads, while ea-utils fastq-join merged the TRG read pairs. Annotation of sequences was performed with IMGT/HighV-QUEST, only productive sequences with unambiguous V-gene assignment were retained, and clonotypes were defined by identical CDR3 sequence. For downstream analysis, the tools were VDJtools 1.1.1, tcR 2.2.3, Treemap and vegan Shannon diversity in R 3.4.4. Via CATT, TCRdb reprocessed the public reads, and rows with identical DNA were then joined. The V and J calls, along with clone size, are taken from TCRdb and not from the paper's own processing. Across this sample there are tens of thousands of delta-chain clones, with over 7% seen only once. The ten top clones hold approximately 0.93% of the sample.

According to the germline V gene, CDR1 reads TSWWSYY and CDR2 reads QGS. The germline V and J ends show losses of 0 bases and 0 bases respectively, and no gene match explains 38 bases of the junction. The CDR3 numbers 28 residues from cysteine through phenylalanine. Of all the DNA, just the CDR3 is kept, 84 bases in frame from base 1. The sample is drawn from a study of Vδ1+ human thymocytes (dated by TCRdb to about 2018). For the wider study: As a data resource, the study described the mRNA-level TRG and TRD CDR3 repertoires of highly purified Vdelta1+ thymocytes obtained from young children. The multiplex-based CDR3 amplicon strategy had previously been validated against 5'RACE-based CDR3 amplicon generation methods. What the research found in general, with its limitations: Although sort purity was high, approximately 21% of thymic TRD sequences were Vdelta2 (with a few Vdelta3), in contrast to the peripheral blood Vdelta1+ controls. Thymic TRG and TRD repertoires appeared highly polyclonal with Gaussian CDR3 length distributions, unlike oligoclonal peripheral blood repertoires. Numerous TRG clonotypes were shared among donors (up to about 7x10^3), while TRD repertoires were essentially private (a maximum of roughly 100 shared). Donors did not cluster by age or sex, so the analyses were not stratified by age or sex. Because unexpected Vdelta2 sequences could lead to misinterpretation of bulk repertoire data, the authors recommended using highly purified populations and validating at the single-cell level.

Thymic samples were depleted of alphabeta T cells, then CD3+ TCRVdelta1+ TCRVdelta2- thymocytes were FACS-sorted. Sorted Vdelta1+ thymocyte purity ranged from roughly 98% to 99.6%. The thymic specimens were obtained from several paediatric patients, aged 5 days to 15 months, who were having corrective cardiac surgery. Thymic tissue was dispersed and mononuclear cells isolated on a Histopaque-1077 density gradient. For staining, the antibodies used were anti-TCRVdelta1 clone TS8.2, anti-TCRVdelta2 clone B6, anti-CD3 clone HIT3a and anti-TCRalphabeta clone IP26. Sequenced input: Vdelta1+ gamma-delta thymocytes from the thymus. Reading the label with the study, this specimen's cell subset or site is: FACS-sorted CD3+ TCRalphabeta- TCRVdelta1+ TCRVdelta2- thymocytes. The sequence derives from a child younger than two who had congenital heart surgery. The receptor chain draws on TRDV1 and TRDJ1, and 9 junctional nucleotides match TRDD3. The DNA sequence follows: TGTGCTCTTGGGGAACTAGTATTCCTACCGTACTGGGGGACTCACGACGAGCAACAATCTTCGTACACCGATAAACTCATCTTT. Translation gives CALGELVFLPYWGTHDEQQSSYTDKLIF.